One sample yielded the 11 T cell receptor beta chains listed below, sequenced in a study of T cell repertoires in cytomegalovirus infection. TCRdb re-analysed the reads in MiXCR, keeping a single row per CDR3 protein. This table holds 230,000 or so distinct CDR3 sequences, about 18% found once. The sequencing input was CD8+ T cells from PBMCs. The receptors derive from a human donor in good health (CMV status not recorded). Some clones in this sample may be carry-over from other donors' samples.

The chain joins TRBV7-2 to TRBJ2-5; 10 bases match TRBD1. CDR1 SGHTA and CDR2 FQGNSA come from the germline V gene. The V segment lost 5 bases and the J segment 4 bases; nucleotides outside the gene matches: 4. The CDR3 spans 14 residues. DNA of the CDR3: TGTGCCAGCAGCACCGGGACAGGGGCAGAGACCCAGTACTTC. It specifies CASSTGTGAETQYF.

On this clonotype itself: Mismatch with germline at one junction end may stem from a read error. The gene calls are TRBV9 and TRBJ1-6, with D hard to call. The CDR3 contains 15 residues. Germline lookup yields CDR1 SGDLS and CDR2 YYNGEE. The CDR3 loop reads CASTLDYSYNSPHHF. DNA of the CDR3: TGTGCCAGCACCCTCGACTACTCCTATAATTCGCCCCACCACTTT.

For this clonotype: The CDR3 does not end in the conserved phenylalanine or tryptophan, so this is likely a read error. The chain recombines TRBV6-5 with TRBJ1-4; no definite D call. With 4 bases removed from V and 0 bases from J, the gap between germline ends came to 6 bases. In germline, CDR1 is MNHEY, CDR2 SVGAGI. CDR3 length equals 14 residues. Here the CDR3 DNA reads TGTGCCAGCAGTTCGGATGCAACTAATGAAAAACTGTTTCTT. This codes for CASSSDATNEKLFL.

J is TRBJ1-1 and V is TRBV10-3, with unresolved D. Deletions cut 6 bases from V and 4 bases from J, with 12 bases between. Germline CDR1 is ENHRY and CDR2 is SYGVKD. The CDR3 contains 13 residues. CDR3 sequence reads: CAIRDSPATEAFF. For the CDR3, the DNA is TGTGCCATCAGAGATTCCCCAGCCACTGAAGCTTTCTTT.

This clonotype was recorded a few times. The chain joins TRBV11-2 to TRBJ2-1; 9 nucleotides match TRBD2. CDR3 size: 16 residues. V lost 2 bases to trimming and J lost 7 bases; unmatched junction nucleotides: 9. Germline lookup yields CDR1 SGHAT and CDR2 FQNNGV. Here the CDR3 reads CASSLWGGGAGNEQFF. CDR3 bases: TGTGCCAGCAGCTTATGGGGCGGGGGGGCCGGGAATGAGCAGTTCTTC.

By share, this clonotype ranks as medium-sized (0.01 to 0.1%). The chain links TRBV27 to TRBJ2-7; maybe TRBD1 (6 bases). Germline assignment: CDR1 MNHEY and CDR2 SMNVEV (reference sequence). V lost 6 bases and J lost 6, with 18 bases in between. CDR3 length: 14 amino acids. The CDR3 bases are TGTGCCAGCAGGGTGGCGCAGGGGCCCTCCGAGCAGTACTTC. Translation: CASRVAQGPSEQYF.

The table lists this clonotype with many counts. The V gene is TRBV6-2 or TRBV6-3, the J gene TRBJ2-7; D remains ambiguous. Trimming cost V 0 bases and J 7 bases, with 13 bases left between them. The V gene's germline CDR1 is MNHEY and CDR2 SVGEGT. The CDR3 length is 14 residues. This CDR3 reads CASSYSMEQREQYF. The CDR3 DNA sequence: TGTGCCAGCAGTTACTCAATGGAGCAGAGGGAGCAGTACTTC.

This rearrangement joins TRBV7-8 to TRBJ1-2; no clear D. Trimming left V 0 bases short and J 1 base short, with 6 bases between. CDR3 length: 14 amino acids. The germline V gene encodes CDR1 SGHVS and CDR2 FQNEAQ. Here the CDR3 reads CASSLATINYGYTF. Written as DNA, the CDR3 is TGTGCCAGCAGCTTAGCGACCATTAACTATGGCTACACCTTC.

Only a few counts were recorded for this clonotype. This rearrangement joins TRBV7-6 to TRBJ2-1, with D perhaps TRBD2 (6 bases). The CDR3 consists of 17 residues. CDR1 is SGHVS and CDR2 is FNYEAQ in the germline V gene. The V and J ends lost 7 bases and 0 bases respectively, with 19 bases between them. CDR3 DNA: TGTGCCAGCACCCCTTTGGCCGGAGGGAGCTCCTACAATGAGCAGTTCTTC. As protein: CASTPLAGGSSYNEQFF.

This clonotype was counted ten times or more. This rearrangement joins TRBV7-8 to TRBJ2-1; D remains ambiguous. The CDR3 is made up of 13 amino acids. The V gene lost 4 bases and the J gene lost 9 bases, with 13 bases spanning the gap. Looked up from germline, CDR1 is SGHVS and CDR2 is FQNEAQ. In DNA form, the CDR3 reads TGTGCCAGCAGCTACAGTAGTGGTGGTGAGCAGTTCTTC. Translating it yields CASSYSSGGEQFF.

This clonotype turned up a few times. The chain carries TRBV20-1 and TRBJ1-6, with D possibly being TRBD1 (5 bases). CDR1 is DFQATT and CDR2 is SNEGSKA in the germline V gene (reference sequence). The CDR3 runs to 17 residues. V lost 2 bases, J lost 2 bases, and 16 bases lay in between. DNA for the CDR3: TGCAGTGCTAGATCTGCGGGGCAAGGGACCTATAATTCACCCCTCCACTTT. It yields the protein CSARSAGQGTYNSPLHF.